Below are 8 T cell receptor beta chains sequenced from a single sample in a study of blood T cell repertoires in COVID-19 (dated by TCRdb to 2020 to 2022). Library creation used the immunoSEQ multiplex PCR assay. TCRdb took this table from immuneACCESS and kept in-frame rearrangements with V and J called. Such tables lack part of the clones; where checked against another copy, unresolved V genes explain under half of the gap, and the rest is unexplained. Here the sample has about 170,000 clones; 84% occur a single time. The ten biggest clones cover 12% of the sample. Sequencing input: PBMCs or T cells enriched from blood (not recorded which). The receptors here all came from a man aged 50 to 59 who had recovered from COVID-19.

The V and J genes are TRBV9 and TRBJ1-3; perhaps TRBD1 as D (6 bases). CDR3 length: 17 residues. The germline gives CDR1 SGDLS, CDR2 YYNGEE. V gave up 2 bases and J gave up 2 bases, with 17 bases separating them. Here the CDR3 reads CASSVGLQGTAGNTIYF. DNA of the CDR3: TGTGCCAGCAGCGTTGGATTACAGGGTACGGCTGGAAACACCATATATTTT.

The genes are TRBV5-5 and TRBJ1-2; D might be TRBD1 (6 bases). This CDR3 has 13 residues. Germline-derived CDR1 and CDR2 are SGHKS and YYEKEE (reference sequence). The V end lost 1 base, the J end lost 8 bases, and 12 bases lay between the germline ends. CDR3 in DNA: TGTGCCAGCAGCTTGACAGGGTTCAGCGGCTACACCTTC. It is translated as CASSLTGFSGYTF. Supplemented by reference TRBV5-5 and TRBJ1-2, the full variable domain reads DAGVTQSPTHLIKTRGQQVTLRCSPISGHKSVSWYQQVLGQGPQFIFQYYEKEERGRGNFPDRFSARQFPNYSSELNVNALLLGDSALYLCASSLTGFSGYTFGSGTRLTVV.

This sequence joins TRBV4-1 and TRBJ1-2; D gene uncertain. V gave up 1 base and J gave up 4 bases, with 13 bases separating them. This CDR3 is built from 15 residues. Germline V gene data show CDR1 as MGHRA and CDR2 as YSYEKL. The CDR3 spells CASSQAFGGLYGYTF. For the CDR3, the DNA is TGCGCCAGCAGCCAAGCTTTCGGCGGTCTCTATGGCTACACCTTC.

The chain carries TRBV6-2 or TRBV6-3 and TRBJ1-1; 7 nucleotides line up with TRBD1. With 6 bases clipped from V and 8 bases from J, the junction kept 12 bases outside the gene matches. The V gene's germline CDR1 is MNHEY and CDR2 SVGEGT. The CDR3 has 14 residues. CDR3 sequence reads: CASSLISLTGEAFF. DNA of the CDR3: TGTGCCAGCAGCCTAATTTCATTGACAGGGGAAGCTTTCTTT.

V and J are TRBV18 and TRBJ1-3; 9 bases map to TRBD1. CDR1 is KGHSH and CDR2 is LQKENI in the germline V gene. Trimming cost V 3 bases and J 3 bases; bases outside gene matches: 18. The CDR3 has 20 residues. The CDR3 here is CASSPYQIPRDREGGNTIYF. CDR3 sequence (DNA): TGTGCCAGCTCACCTTATCAAATTCCGCGGGACAGGGAAGGTGGAAACACCATATATTTT.

CDR3 DNA sequence: TGTGCCAGCAGTAAAACTAGCGGGGGGTTTGATGAGCAGTTCTTC. The encoded protein is CASSKTSGGFDEQFF. This rearrangement joins TRBV6-5 to TRBJ2-1; TRBD2 matches at 12 bases. Germline trimming cut 5 bases from V and 8 bases from J; bases unmatched to any gene: 7. The CDR3 has 15 residues. Germline-derived CDR1 and CDR2 are MNHEY and SVGAGI.

The V and J genes are TRBV6-5 and TRBJ2-7; a possible D gene is TRBD1 (5 bases). V shed 2 bases and J shed 4 bases, with 12 bases lying between them. This CDR3 is 14 amino acids long. From germline, CDR1 is MNHEY and CDR2 SVGAGI. The CDR3 bases are TGTGCCAGCAGTTACGGGGCAGCCAGATACGAGCAGTACTTC. Its protein is CASSYGAARYEQYF.

The chain recombines TRBV5-1 with TRBJ2-1; 8 bases are a match to TRBD2. The V gene's germline CDR1 is SGHRS and CDR2 YFSETQ. Trimming at V came to 4 bases and at J to 3 bases, leaving 21 bases not matched to a gene. This CDR3 is built from 20 residues. The CDR3 loop is CASSPRGGGGALAFYNEQFF. Here the CDR3 DNA reads TGCGCCAGCAGCCCCCGGGGGGGCGGGGGAGCCCTGGCTTTCTACAATGAGCAGTTCTTC. The full variable domain, in which reference TRBV5-1 and TRBJ2-1 provide the parts outside the CDR3, is KAGVTQTPRYLIKTRGQQVTLSCSPISGHRSVSWYQQTPGQGLQFLFEYFSETQRNKGNFPGRFSGRQFSNSRSEMNVSTLELGDSALYLCASSPRGGGGALAFYNEQFFGPGTRLTVL.